This T cell receptor beta chain was recovered during a study of a mutant IDH1 vaccine in newly diagnosed glioma. The study, taken as a whole, reports: Changes in top peripheral clonotypes did not appear linked to pseudoprogression.

Time point indicated: week 35, safety follow-up. Vaccination comprised doses that each held 300 ug of mutant IDH1 20-mer peptide, plus topical imiquimod. The astrocytomas were IDH1-mutant, ATRX-negative, and WHO grade 3 or 4. Trimming cost V 1 base and J 3 bases, with 14 bases left between them. CDR3 length equals 15 residues. Germline CDR1 reads SGHDT; CDR2 reads YYEEEE. Remarks on this clone: The antigen is unknown.

Assay used: immunoSEQ multiplex PCR; TCRdb lists only in-frame clones, some missing. The sample includes more than 60,000 clones, 65% to 75% of them seen just once. Here the sequenced sample was PBMCs, taken from a glioma patient whose treatment included an IDH1 peptide vaccine. The TCR originated in a man aged 50-59 years with glioma. The V call is TRBV5-6, the J call TRBJ2-7, with TRBD1 as a possible D gene (6 bases). Written as DNA, the CDR3 is TGTGCCAGCAGCTTGATCCAGGGGTCTCTCTACGAGCAGTACTTC. This gives the protein CASSLIQGSLYEQYF.